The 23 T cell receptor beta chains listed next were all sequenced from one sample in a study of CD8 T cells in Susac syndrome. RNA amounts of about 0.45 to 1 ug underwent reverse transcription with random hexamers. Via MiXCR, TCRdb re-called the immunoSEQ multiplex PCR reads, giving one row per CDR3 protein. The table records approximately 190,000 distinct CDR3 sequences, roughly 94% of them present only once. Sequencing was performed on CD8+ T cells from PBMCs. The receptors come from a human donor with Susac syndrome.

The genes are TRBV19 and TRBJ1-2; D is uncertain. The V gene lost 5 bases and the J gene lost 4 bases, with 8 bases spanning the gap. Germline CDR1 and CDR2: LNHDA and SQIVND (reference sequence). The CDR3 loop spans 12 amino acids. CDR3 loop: CASSLTSYGYTF. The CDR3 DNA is TGTGCCAGTAGTCTGACAAGCTATGGCTACACCTTC.

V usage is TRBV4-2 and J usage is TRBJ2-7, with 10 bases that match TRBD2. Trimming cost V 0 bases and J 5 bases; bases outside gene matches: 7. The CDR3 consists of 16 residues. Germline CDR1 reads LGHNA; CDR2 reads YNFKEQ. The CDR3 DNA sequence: TGTGCCAGCAGCCAAGAAAGCCAGCGGGAGGGCGACGAGCAGTACTTC. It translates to CASSQESQREGDEQYF.

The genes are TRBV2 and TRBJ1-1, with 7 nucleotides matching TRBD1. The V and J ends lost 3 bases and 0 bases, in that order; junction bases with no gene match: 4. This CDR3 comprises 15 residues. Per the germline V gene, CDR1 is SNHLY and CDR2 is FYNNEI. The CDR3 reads CASSETGNMNTEAFF. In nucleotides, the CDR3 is TGTGCCAGCAGTGAGACAGGGAATATGAACACTGAAGCTTTCTTT.

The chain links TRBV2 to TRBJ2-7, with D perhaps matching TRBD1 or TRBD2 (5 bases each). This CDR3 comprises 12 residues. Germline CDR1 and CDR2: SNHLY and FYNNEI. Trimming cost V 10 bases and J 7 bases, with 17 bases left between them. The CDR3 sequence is CATGTDIGEQYF. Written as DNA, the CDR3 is TGTGCCACCGGGACCGACATCGGGGAGCAGTACTTC.

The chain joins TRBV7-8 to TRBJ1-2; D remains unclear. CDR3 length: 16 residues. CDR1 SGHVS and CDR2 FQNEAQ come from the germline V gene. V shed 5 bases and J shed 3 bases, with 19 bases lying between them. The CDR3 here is CASSPSTTNLDYGYTF. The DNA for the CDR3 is TGTGCCAGCAGCCCTTCGACAACCAACCTAGACTATGGCTACACCTTC.

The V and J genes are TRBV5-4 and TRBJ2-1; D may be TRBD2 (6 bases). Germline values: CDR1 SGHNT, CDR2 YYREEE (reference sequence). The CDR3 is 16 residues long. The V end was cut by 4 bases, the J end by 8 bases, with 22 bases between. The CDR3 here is CASSPGLRGVGDEQFF. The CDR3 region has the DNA TGTGCCAGCAGCCCCGGGTTGCGGGGAGTCGGGGATGAGCAGTTCTTC. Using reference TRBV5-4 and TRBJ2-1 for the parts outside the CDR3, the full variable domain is ETGVTQSPTHLIKTRGQQVTLRCSSQSGHNTVSWYQQALGQGPQFIFQYYREEENGRGNFPPRFSGLQFPNYSSELNVNALELDDSALYLCASSPGLRGVGDEQFFGPGTRLTVL.

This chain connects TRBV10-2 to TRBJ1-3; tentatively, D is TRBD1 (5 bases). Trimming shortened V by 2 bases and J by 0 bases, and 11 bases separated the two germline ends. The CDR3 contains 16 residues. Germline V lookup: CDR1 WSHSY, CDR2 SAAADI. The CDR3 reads CASSEPTVTSGNTIYF. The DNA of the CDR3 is TGCGCCAGCAGTGAGCCGACAGTGACCTCTGGAAACACCATATATTTT.

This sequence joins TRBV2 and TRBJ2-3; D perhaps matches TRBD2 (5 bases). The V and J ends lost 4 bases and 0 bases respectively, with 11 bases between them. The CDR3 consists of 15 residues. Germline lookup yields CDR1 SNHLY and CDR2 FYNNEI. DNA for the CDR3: TGTGCCAGCAGTGGCGGGTCTCTCAGCACAGATACGCAGTATTTT. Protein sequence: CASSGGSLSTDTQYF.

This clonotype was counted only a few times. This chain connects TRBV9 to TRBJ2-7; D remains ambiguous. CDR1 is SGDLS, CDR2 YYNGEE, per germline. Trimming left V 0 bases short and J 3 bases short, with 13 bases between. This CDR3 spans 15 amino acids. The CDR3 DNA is TGTGCCAGCAGCGTAGGCCCAAGCTCCATCTACGAGCAGTACTTC. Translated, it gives CASSVGPSSIYEQYF.

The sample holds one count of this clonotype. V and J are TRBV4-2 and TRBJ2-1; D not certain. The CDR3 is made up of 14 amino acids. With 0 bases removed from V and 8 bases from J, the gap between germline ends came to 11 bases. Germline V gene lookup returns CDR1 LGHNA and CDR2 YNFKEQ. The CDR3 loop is CASSQELIVDEQFF. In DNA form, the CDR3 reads TGTGCCAGCAGCCAAGAGTTAATAGTCGATGAGCAGTTCTTC.

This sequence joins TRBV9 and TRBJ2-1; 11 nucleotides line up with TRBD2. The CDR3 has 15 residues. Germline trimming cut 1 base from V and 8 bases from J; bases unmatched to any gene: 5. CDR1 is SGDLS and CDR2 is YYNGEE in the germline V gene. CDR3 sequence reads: CASSVSTSGSHEQFF. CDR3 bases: TGTGCCAGCAGCGTAAGCACTAGCGGGAGCCATGAGCAGTTCTTC.

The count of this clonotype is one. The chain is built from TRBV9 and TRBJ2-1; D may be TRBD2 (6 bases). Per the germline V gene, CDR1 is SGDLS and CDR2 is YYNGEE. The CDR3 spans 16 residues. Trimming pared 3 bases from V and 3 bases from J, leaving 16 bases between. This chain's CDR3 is CASSGTGLHDYNEQFF. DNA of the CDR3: TGTGCCAGCAGCGGTACCGGACTACACGACTACAATGAGCAGTTCTTC.

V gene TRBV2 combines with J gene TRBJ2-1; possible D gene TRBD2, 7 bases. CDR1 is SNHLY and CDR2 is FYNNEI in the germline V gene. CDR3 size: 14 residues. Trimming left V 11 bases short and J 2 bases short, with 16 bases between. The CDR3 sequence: CAGGKRDTYNEQFF. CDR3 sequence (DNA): TGTGCCGGGGGGAAGCGGGACACCTACAATGAGCAGTTCTTC.

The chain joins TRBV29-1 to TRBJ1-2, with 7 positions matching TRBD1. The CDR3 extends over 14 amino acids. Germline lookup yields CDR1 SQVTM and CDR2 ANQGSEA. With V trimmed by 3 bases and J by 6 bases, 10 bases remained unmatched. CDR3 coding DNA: TGCAGCGTTGACCCGACAGGGAATGAAGATGGCTACACCTTC. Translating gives CSVDPTGNEDGYTF.

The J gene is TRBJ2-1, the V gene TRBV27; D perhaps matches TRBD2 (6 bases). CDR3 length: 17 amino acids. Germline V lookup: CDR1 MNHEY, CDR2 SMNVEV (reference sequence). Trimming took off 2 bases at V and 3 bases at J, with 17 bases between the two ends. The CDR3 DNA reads TGTGCCAGCAGTTTAACGGGCGGGGCAGAAGGCTACAATGAGCAGTTCTTC. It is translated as CASSLTGGAEGYNEQFF.

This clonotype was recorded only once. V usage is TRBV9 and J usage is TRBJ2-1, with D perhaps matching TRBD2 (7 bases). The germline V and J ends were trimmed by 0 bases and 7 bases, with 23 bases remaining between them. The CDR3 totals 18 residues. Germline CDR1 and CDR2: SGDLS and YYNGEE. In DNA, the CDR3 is TGTGCCAGCAGCGTAGACATTTCCGGGGGGCCATCTCAGAATGAGCAGTTCTTC. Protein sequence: CASSVDISGGPSQNEQFF.

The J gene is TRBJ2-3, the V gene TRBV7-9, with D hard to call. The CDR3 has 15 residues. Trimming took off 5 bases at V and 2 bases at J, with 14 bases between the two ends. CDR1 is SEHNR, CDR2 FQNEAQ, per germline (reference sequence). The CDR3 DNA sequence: TGTGCCAGCAGCCCCACCGCAGACTTCACAGATACGCAGTATTTT. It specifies CASSPTADFTDTQYF.

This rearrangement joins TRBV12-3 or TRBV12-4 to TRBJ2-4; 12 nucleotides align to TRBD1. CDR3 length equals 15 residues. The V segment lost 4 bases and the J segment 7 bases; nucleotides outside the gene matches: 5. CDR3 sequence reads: CASSSGTGGWNIQYF. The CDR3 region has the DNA TGTGCCAGCAGTTCCGGGACAGGGGGCTGGAACATTCAGTACTTC.

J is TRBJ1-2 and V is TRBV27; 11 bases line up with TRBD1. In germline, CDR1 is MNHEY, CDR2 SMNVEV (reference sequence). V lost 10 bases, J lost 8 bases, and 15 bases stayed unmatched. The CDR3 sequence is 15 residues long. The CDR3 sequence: CATLSGQGASGGYTF. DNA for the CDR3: TGTGCCACACTATCAGGACAGGGGGCCTCGGGGGGCTACACCTTC.

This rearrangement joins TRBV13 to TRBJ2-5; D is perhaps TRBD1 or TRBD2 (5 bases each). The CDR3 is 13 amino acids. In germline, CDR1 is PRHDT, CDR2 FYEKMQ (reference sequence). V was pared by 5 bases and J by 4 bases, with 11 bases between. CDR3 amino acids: CASSLGTLETQYF. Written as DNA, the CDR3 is TGTGCCAGCAGCCTGGGGACCTTAGAGACCCAGTACTTC.

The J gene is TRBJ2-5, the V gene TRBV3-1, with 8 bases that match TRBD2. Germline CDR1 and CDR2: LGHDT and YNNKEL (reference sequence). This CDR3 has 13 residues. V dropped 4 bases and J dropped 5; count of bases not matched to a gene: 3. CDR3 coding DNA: TGTGCCAGCAGCCGGACTAGCACCGAGACCCAGTACTTC. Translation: CASSRTSTETQYF.

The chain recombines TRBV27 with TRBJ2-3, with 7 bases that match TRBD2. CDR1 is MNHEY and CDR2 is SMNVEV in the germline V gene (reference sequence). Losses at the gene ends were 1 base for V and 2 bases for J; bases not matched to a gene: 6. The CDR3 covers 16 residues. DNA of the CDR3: TGTGCCAGCAGTTTATTGCCTAGCGGTGACACAGATACGCAGTATTTT. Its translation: CASSLLPSGDTDTQYF.

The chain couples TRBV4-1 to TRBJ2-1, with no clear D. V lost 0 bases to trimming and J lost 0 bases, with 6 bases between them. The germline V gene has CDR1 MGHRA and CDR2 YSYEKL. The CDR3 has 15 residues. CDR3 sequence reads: CASSQDPSSYNEQFF. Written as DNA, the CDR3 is TGCGCCAGCAGCCAAGATCCGAGCTCCTACAATGAGCAGTTCTTC.